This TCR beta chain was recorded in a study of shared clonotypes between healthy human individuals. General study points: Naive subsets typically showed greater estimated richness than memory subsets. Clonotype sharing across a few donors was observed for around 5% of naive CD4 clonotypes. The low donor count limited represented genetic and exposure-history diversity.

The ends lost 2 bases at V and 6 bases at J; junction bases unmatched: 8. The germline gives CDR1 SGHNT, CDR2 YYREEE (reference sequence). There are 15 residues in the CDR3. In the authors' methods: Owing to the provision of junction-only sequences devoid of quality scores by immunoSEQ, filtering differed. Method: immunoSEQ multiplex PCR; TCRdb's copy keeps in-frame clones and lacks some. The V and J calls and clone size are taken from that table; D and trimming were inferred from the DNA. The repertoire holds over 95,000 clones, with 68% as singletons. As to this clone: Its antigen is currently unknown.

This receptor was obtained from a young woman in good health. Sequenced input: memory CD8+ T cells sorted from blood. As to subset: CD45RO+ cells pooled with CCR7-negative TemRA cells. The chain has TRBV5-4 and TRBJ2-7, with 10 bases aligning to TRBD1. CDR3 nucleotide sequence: TGTGCCAGCAGCTTTATCGGGACAGGGGTGAGCGAGCAGTACTTC. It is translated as CASSFIGTGVSEQYF.